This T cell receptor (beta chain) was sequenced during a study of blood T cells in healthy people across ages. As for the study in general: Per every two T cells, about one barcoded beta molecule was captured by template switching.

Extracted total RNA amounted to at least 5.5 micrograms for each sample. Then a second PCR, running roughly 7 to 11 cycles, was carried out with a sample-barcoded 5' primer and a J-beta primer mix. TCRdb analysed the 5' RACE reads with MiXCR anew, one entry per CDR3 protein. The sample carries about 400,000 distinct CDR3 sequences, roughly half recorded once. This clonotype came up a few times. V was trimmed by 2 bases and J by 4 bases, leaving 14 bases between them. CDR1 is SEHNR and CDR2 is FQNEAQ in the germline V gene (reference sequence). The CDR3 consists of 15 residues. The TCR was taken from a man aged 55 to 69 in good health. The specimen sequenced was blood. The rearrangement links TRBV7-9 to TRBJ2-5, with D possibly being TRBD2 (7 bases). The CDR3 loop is CASSLYGGPTETQYF. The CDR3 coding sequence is TGTGCCAGCAGCTTATACGGGGGGCCTACAGAGACCCAGTACTTC.